These T cell receptor beta chains were read from a single sample in a study of CD8+CD57+ T cells in acquired aplastic anemia. TCRdb itself ran the reads through MiXCR, one entry per CDR3 protein. The table includes about 190,000 distinct CDR3 sequences, about 64% detected once. The sample was sorted CD4+, CD8+, or CD8+CD57+ T cells (not recorded which) from PBMCs. Every receptor here comes from a human donor with severe aplastic anemia or a healthy control (not recorded which). The CDR3 runs from the conserved cysteine through the conserved F or W. The D gene is left open where the match is weak. Some rows have no size entry. The others give once, few or many, or a class for an expanded clone.

d_call,clone_size,j_call,v_call,cdr3_nt,cdr3_aa
-,-,TRBJ1-6,TRBV2,TGTGTCAGCAGTGAATGGCGGGCAGGGGATAATAATTCACCCCTCCACTTT,CVSSEWRAGDNNSPLHF
-,-,TRBJ2-1,TRBV7-9,TGTGCCAGCAGCCGGGGACCACCCAGAAATGAGCAGTTCTTC,CASSRGPPRNEQFF
-,-,TRBJ2-7,TRBV20-1,TGCAGTGCTAGCCCCAACCGGGTCTCCTACGAGCAGTACTTC,CSASPNRVSYEQYF
-,-,TRBJ1-2,TRBV20-1,TGCAGTGCCCCAGGGGTGAACACCGGGGGCTATGGCTACACCTTC,CSAPGVNTGGYGYTF
-,-,TRBJ1-2,TRBV19,TGTGCCAGTAGTATAGGGGGCCCCGGGCCAACGCGCTACACCTTC,CASSIGGPGPTRYTF
TRBD1,-,TRBJ2-2,TRBV25-1,TGTGCCAGCAGTGTATCCCTGGGACAGGGCACCGGGGAGCTGTTTTTT,CASSVSLGQGTGELFF
TRBD1,many,TRBJ2-7,TRBV19,TGTGCCAGTAGTGACCGGGACAGGGGGTACGAGCAGTACTTC,CASSDRDRGYEQYF
-,-,TRBJ2-1,TRBV20-1,TGCAGTGCTAGTGATCCAAATGAGCAGTTCTTC,CSASDPNEQFF
TRBD2,-,TRBJ2-3,TRBV5-5,TGTGCCAGCACCCCAAGGGGACTAGCGACGCCAGATACGCAGTATTTT,CASTPRGLATPDTQYF
TRBD2,-,TRBJ2-5,TRBV7-9,TGTGCCACCCAAACGGCGGGGGGACTGGAGACCCAGTACTTC,CATQTAGGLETQYF
-,-,TRBJ1-5,TRBV7-2,TGTGCCAGCAGCCCCGTATGGAGTCAGCCCCAGCATTTT,CASSPVWSQPQHF
-,many,TRBJ1-4,TRBV9,TGTGCCAGCAGCCCCGTGTCGGGGGCCGGGGAAAAACTGTTTTTT,CASSPVSGAGEKLFF
-,-,TRBJ1-1,TRBV20-1,TGCAGTGCTTCCAGGACGGAGAACACTGAAGCTTTCTTT,CSASRTENTEAFF
TRBD1,-,TRBJ2-5,TRBV2,TGTGCCGTGGCGAGACAGGGGACCCAAGAGACCCAGTACTTC,CAVARQGTQETQYF
-,-,TRBJ2-5,TRBV7-9,TGTGCCAGCAGCCAGAGGACGGGGGGCGAGGAGACCCAGTACTTC,CASSQRTGGEETQYF
TRBD2,-,TRBJ2-5,TRBV10-3,TGTGCCATCAGCGTAGCGGGGGGGCGAGAGACCCAGTACTTC,CAISVAGGRETQYF
TRBD2,few,TRBJ2-1,TRBV15,TGTGCCACCATGATTAGCGGGAGGCCAATCAATGAGCAGTTCTTC,CATMISGRPINEQFF
TRBD1,-,TRBJ2-7,TRBV9,TGTGCCAGCAGCGTAGCCCTGGGACAGGGGGCCGACGAGCAGTACTTC,CASSVALGQGADEQYF